Each of the 28 T cell receptor beta chains below was sequenced from the same sample in a study of shared clonotypes between healthy human individuals. Method: immunoSEQ multiplex PCR; TCRdb's copy keeps in-frame clones and lacks some. The sample holds some 1,100,000 clones, 75% to 85% seen once. Sequencing input: memory CD4+ T cells from PBMCs. This sample's subset: CD45RA-negative fraction. These receptors originate from a man between 18 and 29 years old in good health. Some clones in this sample may be carry-over from other donors' samples.

The chain recombines TRBV7-9 with TRBJ1-2, with D perhaps TRBD1 (6 bases). CDR3 length: 13 residues. The V and J ends lost 5 bases and 6 bases respectively, with 13 bases between them. Germline assignment: CDR1 SEHNR and CDR2 FQNEAQ (reference sequence). The chain's CDR3 is CASSPYTGNGYTF. CDR3 bases: TGTGCCAGCAGCCCCTATACAGGGAATGGCTACACCTTC.

The chain joins TRBV19 to TRBJ1-3, with D uncertain. Germline V lookup: CDR1 LNHDA, CDR2 SQIVND (reference sequence). Trimming pared 5 bases from V and 0 bases from J, leaving 17 bases between. The CDR3 extends over 17 amino acids. The CDR3, as DNA: TGTGCCAGTAGTTTAAGTCACAGTCTTACCTCTGGAAACACCATATATTTT. The encoded protein is CASSLSHSLTSGNTIYF.

Comment on this clone: This specimen includes other DNA sequences encoding the same CDR3. The chain links TRBV4-2 to TRBJ2-5, with unresolved D. The J call may not be correct, given that the DNA end is closer to TRBJ2-7. The CDR3 loop spans 14 amino acids. Germline values: CDR1 LGHNA, CDR2 YNFKEQ. The DNA of the CDR3 is TGTGCCAGCAGCCAAGGGACCAGGTCCTACGAGCAGTACTTC. As protein: CASSQGTRSYEQYF.

A word on this clone: A read error is possible here, since a much larger clone lies one base away. This chain uses TRBV27 with TRBJ2-5; no clear D. The CDR3 has 13 amino acids. The germline CDR1 and CDR2 sequences are MNHEY and SMNVEV (reference sequence). The V end lost 0 bases, the J end lost 1 base, and 3 bases lay between the germline ends. CDR3 coding DNA: TGTGCCAGCAGTTTATCCCGCCAAGAGACCCAGTACTTC. Amino acid sequence: CASSLSRQETQYF.

This chain connects TRBV10-2 to TRBJ1-1; D uncertain. In germline, CDR1 is WSHSY, CDR2 SAAADI. This CDR3 region has 13 residues. Trimming took off 9 bases at V and 0 bases at J, with 11 bases between the two ends. CDR3 loop: CASQKQMNTEAFF. The CDR3 DNA sequence: TGCGCCAGTCAAAAACAGATGAACACTGAAGCTTTCTTT.

This chain links TRBV23-1 with TRBJ1-4; D not certain. Being an ORF, TRBV23-1 has a function that is uncertain. The CDR3 extends over 17 amino acids. Trimming shortened V by 1 base and J by 0 bases, and 12 bases separated the two germline ends. The CDR3 protein is CASSQLGRTATNEKLFF. CDR3 bases: TGCGCCAGCAGTCAATTGGGCAGGACTGCAACTAATGAAAAACTGTTTTTT.

V and J are TRBV7-2 and TRBJ2-3; 7 bases are shared with TRBD2. Germline lookup yields CDR1 SGHTA and CDR2 FQGNSA. Trimming took 3 bases from V and 1 from J; bases not matched to a gene: 4. This CDR3 has 15 amino acids. The CDR3 is CASSLGDYRTDTQYF. Written as DNA, the CDR3 is TGTGCCAGCAGCTTGGGGGACTACCGCACAGATACGCAGTATTTT.

The table lists this clone with many counts. The chain recombines TRBV18 with TRBJ2-1, with unresolved D. The CDR3 length is 15 residues. CDR1 and CDR2 (germline): KGHSH, LQKENI. V lost 1 base and J lost 3, with 10 bases in between. CDR3 sequence: CASSPLEVDYNEQFF. Here the CDR3 DNA reads TGTGCCAGCTCACCACTCGAGGTAGACTACAATGAGCAGTTCTTC.

This chain links TRBV6-5 with TRBJ2-7; TRBD2 matches 12 bases. Trimming cost V 2 bases and J 4 bases; bases outside gene matches: 6. Germline V gives CDR1 MNHEY, CDR2 SVGAGI. The CDR3 runs 16 residues. The CDR3 sequence: CASSYTRTSGMYEQYF. For the CDR3, the DNA is TGTGCCAGCAGTTACACACGGACTAGCGGGATGTACGAGCAGTACTTC.

This chain connects TRBV7-9 to TRBJ2-1; D uncertain. The germline CDR1 and CDR2 sequences are SEHNR and FQNEAQ (reference sequence). The ends were cut back, 3 bases at V and 10 bases at J, with 13 bases in the middle. The CDR3 runs 13 residues. Written as DNA, the CDR3 is TGTGCCAGCAGCTTGGAAAGGTGGGTCGAGCAGTTCTTC. It translates to CASSLERWVEQFF. Full variable domain (remainder filled in from reference TRBV7-9 and TRBJ2-1): DTGVSQNPRHKITKRGQNVTFRCDPISEHNRLYWYRQTLGQGPEFLTYFQNEAQLEKSRLLSDRFSAERPKGSFSTLEIQRTEQGDSAMYLCASSLERWVEQFFGPGTRLTVL.

V usage is TRBV11-2 and J usage is TRBJ2-5; D gene unclear. The V gene's germline CDR1 is SGHAT and CDR2 FQNNGV. The CDR3 runs to 12 residues. V was pared by 5 bases and J by 1 base, with 5 bases between. The CDR3 bases are TGTGCCAGCAGCGCGGCCCAAGAGACCCAGTACTTC. Amino acid sequence: CASSAAQETQYF.

In the case of this clone: One base separates it from a far larger clone, so it is likely a read error. The V gene is TRBV5-6, the J gene TRBJ1-2; 8 bases line up with TRBD1. CDR3 length: 12 residues. Trimming took 4 bases from V and 6 from J; bases not matched to a gene: 2. CDR1 and CDR2 (germline): SGHDT, YYEEEE. CDR3 protein: CASSPTGDGYTF. CDR3 bases: TGTGCCAGCAGCCCGACAGGGGATGGCTACACCTTC.

The chain joins TRBV5-1 to TRBJ2-7; TRBD2 matches at 7 bases. Germline V gene sequence: CDR1 SGHRS, CDR2 YFSETQ. The CDR3 sequence is 13 residues long. After removal of 9 bases from V and 4 bases from J, the junction contained 10 bases not matched to a gene. CDR3 sequence reads: CATSTGGIYEQYF. CDR3 sequence (DNA): TGCGCCACTTCGACGGGGGGTATTTACGAGCAGTACTTC.

The rearrangement links TRBV29-1 to TRBJ1-2; D remains unclear. The V gene's germline CDR1 is SQVTM and CDR2 ANQGSEA. V was shortened by 3 bases and J by 4 bases, with 9 bases between the two germline ends. This CDR3 is 12 amino acids long. The CDR3 DNA reads as TGCAGCGTTGATCTGCCAGGCTATGGCTACACCTTC. Encoded protein: CSVDLPGYGYTF.

This clone is a singleton in its sample. The rearrangement links TRBV5-1 to TRBJ2-4; D gene ambiguous. V was shortened by 0 bases and J by 0 bases, with 16 bases between the two germline ends. The germline V gene encodes CDR1 SGHRS and CDR2 YFSETQ. This CDR3 has 18 residues. The CDR3 DNA reads as TGCGCCAGCAGCTTGGAACCAGGTCTGGAGCTAGCCAAAAACATTCAGTACTTC. It yields the protein CASSLEPGLELAKNIQYF.

The J gene is TRBJ2-1, the V gene TRBV2, with 9 positions matching TRBD2. The CDR3 has 16 residues. CDR1 SNHLY and CDR2 FYNNEI come from the germline V gene. V lost 4 bases and J lost 8; bases outside the gene matches: 12. Here the CDR3 DNA reads TGTGCCAGCAGTGGTCCCGCTGCGGGAGGGTCCCATGAGCAGTTCTTC. Its translation: CASSGPAAGGSHEQFF. Drawing the rest from reference TRBV2 and TRBJ2-1, the complete variable domain is EPEVTQTPSHQVTQMGQEVILRCVPISNHLYFYWYRQILGQKVEFLVSFYNNEISEKSEIFDDQFSVERPDGSNFTLKIRSTKLEDSAMYFCASSGPAAGGSHEQFFGPGTRLTVL.

The rearrangement links TRBV4-3 to TRBJ2-7, with D tentatively TRBD1 (5 bases). The CDR3 length is 13 residues. Per germline, CDR1 LGHNA and CDR2 YSLEER. The V gene lost 5 bases and the J gene lost 7 bases, with 15 bases spanning the gap. In nucleotides, the CDR3 is TGCGCCAGCAGCTTGGTAGGGGCAGGTGAGCAGTACTTC. This gives the protein CASSLVGAGEQYF.

The rearrangement links TRBV5-1 to TRBJ2-5, with TRBD2 identical over 12 bases. The CDR3 contains 16 residues. Germline V gene data show CDR1 as SGHRS and CDR2 as YFSETQ. The V gene end was trimmed by 4 bases and the J gene end by 3 bases; junction bases not matched to a gene: 7. The CDR3 DNA reads as TGCGCCAGCAGCCGGACTAGCGGGACCCTGGAAGAGACCCAGTACTTC. Amino acid sequence: CASSRTSGTLEETQYF.

J is TRBJ1-2 and V is TRBV4-3; D is possibly TRBD1 (5 bases). CDR3 length equals 12 residues. Trimming shortened V by 3 bases and J by 10 bases, and 12 bases separated the two germline ends. Per germline, CDR1 LGHNA and CDR2 YSLEER. CDR3 in DNA: TGCGCCAGCAGCCAGGGGGGACCTGCCTACACCTTC. Translation gives CASSQGGPAYTF.

V usage is TRBV2 and J usage is TRBJ2-1; 7 bases map to TRBD1. This CDR3 spans 16 amino acids. The germline gives CDR1 SNHLY, CDR2 FYNNEI. The trim removed 3 bases at V and 1 base at J, leaving 6 bases unmatched. CDR3 residues: CASSEGARGSYNEQFF. As DNA, the CDR3 is TGTGCCAGCAGTGAGGGGGCCAGGGGGTCCTACAATGAGCAGTTCTTC.

The chain carries TRBV9 and TRBJ1-1, with D perhaps TRBD1 (5 bases). Deletions cut 1 base from V and 0 bases from J, with 19 bases between. The CDR3 sequence is 18 residues long. Germline V CDR1 and CDR2: SGDLS, YYNGEE. The CDR3: CASSVSLGDGYMNTEAFF. The CDR3 DNA follows: TGTGCCAGCAGCGTAAGTTTAGGGGACGGCTACATGAACACTGAAGCTTTCTTT.

This chain links TRBV9 with TRBJ1-3, with D hard to call. Germline lookup yields CDR1 SGDLS and CDR2 YYNGEE. The V end was cut by 3 bases, the J end by 0 bases, with 16 bases between. This CDR3 has 17 residues. CDR3: CASSEVVSMSSGNTIYF. DNA of the CDR3: TGTGCCAGCAGCGAAGTTGTCAGTATGAGCTCTGGAAACACCATATATTTT.

The chain couples TRBV18 to TRBJ1-1; weak D call: TRBD1 (6 bases). Between the trimmed V and J ends, which lost 2 bases and 4 bases, there was a span of 20 bases. The CDR3 is 17 amino acids. CDR1 and CDR2 (germline): KGHSH, LQKENI. In DNA, the CDR3 is TGTGCCAGCTCACCAATATCCTACAGGGAGAGGATCACTGAAGCTTTCTTT. Translated: CASSPISYRERITEAFF.

This chain links TRBV7-3 with TRBJ2-3, with TRBD2 as a possible D gene (6 bases). Germline CDR1 reads SGHTA; CDR2 reads FQGTGA. Trimming took 4 bases from V and 4 from J, leaving 15 bases between them. This CDR3 comprises 15 residues. CDR3 region: CASSYSRDSPDTQYF. The CDR3 DNA reads TGTGCCAGCAGCTATTCCCGGGACTCACCAGATACGCAGTATTTT.

A note on this clone: This likely traces to a read error, being one base from a far larger clone. Other nucleotide sequences in the sample specify the same CDR3. The V gene is TRBV9, the J gene TRBJ1-2; TRBD1 aligns across 7 bases. This CDR3 is built from 12 residues. The germline V gene encodes CDR1 SGDLS and CDR2 YYNGEE. With 4 bases clipped from V and 7 bases from J, the junction kept 4 bases outside the gene matches. CDR3 sequence reads: CASSPTGVGYTF. CDR3 nucleotides: TGTGCCAGCAGCCCTACAGGGGTTGGCTACACCTTC. Full variable domain (remainder filled in from reference TRBV9 and TRBJ1-2): DSGVTQTPKHLITATGQRVTLRCSPRSGDLSVYWYQQSLDQGLQFLIQYYNGEERAKGNILERFSAQQFPDLHSELNLSSLELGDSALYFCASSPTGVGYTFGSGTRLTVV.

This chain joins TRBV19 and TRBJ2-2; TRBD2 aligns across 10 bases. This CDR3 contains 14 residues. The V gene's germline CDR1 is LNHDA and CDR2 SQIVND (reference sequence). Unmatched junction bases numbered 1, after V lost 6 bases and J lost 3 bases. CDR3 amino acids: CASSGLADTGELFF. The CDR3 nucleotides read TGTGCCAGTAGCGGACTAGCGGACACCGGGGAGCTGTTTTTT.

This clone was found many times. The chain employs TRBV20-1 and TRBJ2-1; no firm D call. Trimming pared 3 bases from V and 9 bases from J, leaving 9 bases between. Germline assignment: CDR1 DFQATT and CDR2 SNEGSKA (reference sequence). CDR3 length: 11 residues. CDR3 amino acids: CSASVGAEQFF. CDR3 coding DNA: TGCAGTGCTAGTGTGGGTGCTGAGCAGTTCTTC.

This clone showed up just once. J is TRBJ2-2 and V is TRBV2; no firm D call. CDR1 and CDR2 (germline): SNHLY, FYNNEI. The CDR3 covers 14 residues. Between the trimmed V and J ends, which lost 6 bases and 2 bases, there was a span of 10 bases. The CDR3 DNA is TGTGCCAGCAGCGTCCTAAGAAACACCGGGGAGCTGTTTTTT. It encodes CASSVLRNTGELFF.